Included here is one T cell receptor (beta chain) sequence, with context. This sample was included in a study of blood T cell repertoires in COVID-19. Looked up from germline, CDR1 is SGHNT and CDR2 is YENEEA. The CDR3 has 17 residues. Trimming stripped 1 base from V and 10 bases from J, with 23 bases between. Clones were read by immunoSEQ multiplex PCR, and TCRdb kept only the in-frame ones, dropping some. The data contain 70,000 to 80,000 clones, over 75% of them singletons. The clonotype comes from a man aged 45 to 65 with acute or convalescent COVID-19. Sample: peripheral blood. The chain employs TRBV11-3 and TRBJ2-1, with D possibly TRBD1 on 7 matching bases. Here the CDR3 reads CASSLVFGQGGWGEQFF. For the CDR3, the DNA is TGTGCCAGCAGCTTAGTTTTTGGGCAGGGGGGCTGGGGGGAGCAGTTCTTC.